This entry lists 8 T cell receptor beta chains sequenced from one sample in a study of blood T cells in healthy people across ages. The use of a sample-barcoded 5' primer and a J-beta primer mix characterized a second PCR of roughly 7 to 11 cycles. TCRdb used MiXCR to reprocess the 5' RACE reads, holding one entry per CDR3 protein. The sample contains 1.5 million to 2 million distinct CDR3 sequences, around 50% of which appear only once. Sequencing was performed on blood. Receptors were obtained from a woman aged 40 to 55 in good health.

The chain carries TRBV6-2 or TRBV6-3 and TRBJ1-5; 8 nucleotides match TRBD1. V gave up 2 bases and J gave up 7 bases; unmatched junction bases: 10. Per the germline V gene, CDR1 is MNHEY and CDR2 is SVGEGT. The CDR3 totals 16 residues. CDR3 coding DNA: TGTGCCAGCAGTTACGAAAGGTGGCACAGGGGGCAGCCCCAGCATTTT. Translating it yields CASSYERWHRGQPQHF.

In this sample, this clonotype turned up a few times. The chain links TRBV20-1 to TRBJ2-7, with 7 bases that match TRBD1. The CDR3 length is 14 residues. The J segment lost 0 bases and the V segment lost 6 bases, leaving 8 bases of the junction unmatched. Germline lookup yields CDR1 DFQATT and CDR2 SNEGSKA (reference sequence). Here the CDR3 DNA reads TGCAGTGCCACGGGACAGCGAACCTCCTACGAGCAGTACTTC. Its translation is CSATGQRTSYEQYF.

As concerns this clonotype: A read error may be the cause here, since a much bigger clone is one base away. The rearrangement uses TRBV4-2 and TRBJ2-1; 8 bases agree with TRBD2. Losses at the gene ends were 0 bases for V and 5 bases for J; bases not matched to a gene: 6. The germline V gene encodes CDR1 LGHNA and CDR2 YNFKEQ. This CDR3 region has 16 residues. CDR3 in amino acids: CASSQEFGGAHNEQFF. The DNA of the CDR3 is TGTGCCAGCAGCCAAGAATTCGGGGGGGCCCACAATGAGCAGTTCTTC.

V and J are TRBV28 and TRBJ1-6; D is possibly TRBD1 (6 bases). Germline CDR1 MDHEN, CDR2 SYDVKM. V was clipped by 5 bases and J by 9 bases, with 17 bases between them. The CDR3 covers 15 residues. The CDR3 sequence is CASSVTGSGISPLHF. CDR3 nucleotides: TGTGCCAGCAGTGTAACAGGGTCCGGCATTTCACCCCTCCACTTT.

V is TRBV15 and J is TRBJ2-1, with 9 bases fitting TRBD2. V shed 2 bases, J shed 6 bases, and the junction held 17 bases outside the gene matches. This CDR3 comprises 19 residues. Germline loops: CDR1 LNHNV, CDR2 YYDKDF (reference sequence). CDR3 sequence: CATSRSAPVPGLAVNEQFF. The CDR3 DNA follows: TGTGCCACCAGCAGATCAGCCCCCGTCCCGGGACTAGCAGTCAATGAGCAGTTCTTC.

This clonotype is a singleton in its sample. This sequence joins TRBV13 and TRBJ2-3; 14 nucleotides agree with TRBD2. Trimming cost V 7 bases and J 1 base; bases outside gene matches: 16. This CDR3 contains 20 residues. Germline CDR1 reads PRHDT; CDR2 reads FYEKMQ (reference sequence). The CDR3 coding sequence is TGTGCCAGCACCCAAATCCAGACTAGCGGGGGGGCGCGGGGCACAGATACGCAGTATTTT. This sequence encodes CASTQIQTSGGARGTDTQYF.

V usage is TRBV7-2 and J usage is TRBJ1-4; D remains ambiguous. The CDR3 sequence is 14 residues long. V gave up 2 bases and J gave up 8 bases, with 12 bases separating them. Germline-derived CDR1 and CDR2 are SGHTA and FQGNSA. CDR3 nucleotides: TGTGCCAGCAGCTTATCAGGCCCGTCAGAAAAACTGTTTTTT. This translates into CASSLSGPSEKLFF.

The chain links TRBV20-1 to TRBJ2-1, with 8 bases lining up with TRBD1. Per the germline V gene, CDR1 is DFQATT and CDR2 is SNEGSKA (reference sequence). The V segment lost 7 bases and the J segment 8 bases; nucleotides outside the gene matches: 10. The CDR3 is 13 residues long. CDR3 DNA: TGCAGTGACGGGACAGGCGGGGCGGATGAGCAGTTCTTC. Its protein is CSDGTGGADEQFF.